The 18 T cell receptor beta chains presented below share a single source sample, sequenced in a study of cytomegalovirus exposure and HLA in healthy donors. The PCR had 60 Vbeta and 13 Jbeta primers. Repertoires were generated with immunoSEQ multiplex PCR, while TCRdb's copy carries only in-frame clones and drops some. This table has 55,000 to 75,000 clones, around 79% appearing once. Material for sequencing was PBMCs. These receptors came from a woman in her twenties or thirties in good health and CMV-seropositive.

The chain is built from TRBV5-4 and TRBJ2-2, with D perhaps matching TRBD1 (6 bases). The CDR3 has 15 residues. The germline V and J ends were trimmed by 2 bases and 1 base, with 9 bases remaining between them. Germline V CDR1 and CDR2: SGHNT, YYREEE (reference sequence). The CDR3 DNA sequence: TGTGCCAGCAGCTTACCGACAGGGAACACCGGGGAGCTGTTTTTT. Its translation is CASSLPTGNTGELFF. The full variable domain, with the rest looked up from reference TRBV5-4 and TRBJ2-2, is ETGVTQSPTHLIKTRGQQVTLRCSSQSGHNTVSWYQQALGQGPQFIFQYYREEENGRGNFPPRFSGLQFPNYSSELNVNALELDDSALYLCASSLPTGNTGELFFGEGSRLTVL.

This clone was seen more than once but under ten times. V usage is TRBV4-3 and J usage is TRBJ1-1; D gene uncertain. Germline CDR1 is LGHNA and CDR2 is YSLEER. The V end lost 0 bases, the J end lost 5 bases, and 7 bases lay between the germline ends. The CDR3 has 13 residues. For the CDR3, the DNA is TGCGCCAGCAGCCAAGATAAGAGAACTGAAGCTTTCTTT. Its translation: CASSQDKRTEAFF.

The chain couples TRBV7-9 to TRBJ1-1; no clear D gene. CDR1 SEHNR and CDR2 FQNEAQ come from the germline V gene (reference sequence). V dropped 2 bases and J dropped 0 bases, with 10 bases sitting between them. The CDR3 runs to 15 residues. The CDR3, as DNA: TGTGCCAGCAGCTTATTAGCGTCCATGAACACTGAAGCTTTCTTT. Translated, it gives CASSLLASMNTEAFF.

The chain links TRBV11-2 to TRBJ2-1; TRBD2 matches at 7 bases. This CDR3 comprises 15 residues. The trim removed 0 bases at V and 9 bases at J, leaving 8 bases unmatched. From germline, CDR1 is SGHAT and CDR2 FQNNGV. The CDR3 spells CASSLDLGGSGEQFF. CDR3 sequence (DNA): TGTGCCAGCAGCTTAGATCTTGGCGGGAGTGGTGAGCAGTTCTTC.

The chain couples TRBV29-1 to TRBJ2-1; 7 bases map to TRBD2. Germline V gives CDR1 SQVTM, CDR2 ANQGSEA. This CDR3 comprises 13 residues. Germline trimming cut 5 bases from V and 2 bases from J; bases unmatched to any gene: 3. CDR3 nucleotide sequence: TGCAGCGTTAGCGGGATAACCTACAATGAGCAGTTCTTC. This sequence encodes CSVSGITYNEQFF.

The chain uses TRBV9 and TRBJ2-7, with 10 bases matching TRBD1. This CDR3 spans 15 amino acids. The V gene end was trimmed by 3 bases and the J gene end by 4 bases; junction bases not matched to a gene: 7. Germline V gives CDR1 SGDLS, CDR2 YYNGEE. CDR3 amino acids: CASSAGGQGNYEQYF. In DNA, the CDR3 is TGTGCCAGCAGCGCTGGGGGACAGGGGAATTACGAGCAGTACTTC.

V gene TRBV20-1 combines with J gene TRBJ1-1; D is ambiguous. Germline CDR1 reads DFQATT; CDR2 reads SNEGSKA (reference sequence). With 7 bases removed from V and 10 bases from J, the gap between germline ends came to 16 bases. CDR3 length: 11 amino acids. The CDR3 DNA is TGCAGTGTTTCCCTTGCAAGAGGAGCTTTCTTT. Translating it yields CSVSLARGAFF.

The chain uses TRBV6-4 and TRBJ2-1, with 9 bases matching TRBD2. There are 14 residues in the CDR3. Germline CDR1 is MRHNA and CDR2 is SNTAGT. The V and J ends lost 5 bases and 8 bases, in that order; junction bases with no gene match: 7. The CDR3 sequence is CASSSSGSRDEQFF. The CDR3 DNA follows: TGTGCCAGCAGTAGTAGCGGGAGTAGGGATGAGCAGTTCTTC.

V gene TRBV5-8 combines with J gene TRBJ1-5, with D uncertain. Germline V gives CDR1 SGHTS, CDR2 YDEGEE. The CDR3 runs 13 residues. Between the trimmed V and J ends, which lost 0 bases and 3 bases, there was a span of 4 bases. This chain's CDR3 is CASSLAVNQPQHF. CDR3 nucleotides: TGTGCCAGCAGCTTGGCTGTCAATCAGCCCCAGCATTTT.

The J gene is TRBJ2-5, the V gene TRBV9; TRBD2 agrees at 7 bases. This CDR3 is 13 amino acids long. Germline V lookup: CDR1 SGDLS, CDR2 YYNGEE. V dropped 0 bases and J dropped 9; count of bases not matched to a gene: 5. CDR3 protein: CASSVESRGAQYF. CDR3 nucleotide sequence: TGTGCCAGCAGCGTAGAATCCCGGGGGGCCCAGTACTTC.

The chain has TRBV6-5 and TRBJ2-2; 7 nucleotides match TRBD2. Germline CDR1 and CDR2: MNHEY and SVGAGI. The CDR3 loop spans 13 amino acids. J gave up 7 bases and V 6 bases, and 5 bases lay outside the gene matches. The CDR3 protein is CASRVPGGGELFF. DNA of the CDR3: TGTGCCAGCAGGGTCCCGGGAGGCGGGGAGCTGTTTTTT.

V usage is TRBV7-8 and J usage is TRBJ2-3, with 8 bases fitting TRBD2. Germline V gene sequence: CDR1 SGHVS, CDR2 FQNEAQ. The trim removed 5 bases at V and 4 bases at J, leaving 5 bases unmatched. The CDR3 is made up of 14 amino acids. CDR3 protein: CASSHRLASDTQYF. CDR3 nucleotides: TGTGCCAGCAGCCACCGACTAGCGTCAGATACGCAGTATTTT.

As regards this clone: The sample carries other DNA sequences with the same CDR3. The V call is TRBV29-1, the J call TRBJ2-4, with 9 bases that match TRBD1. CDR1 is SQVTM, CDR2 ANQGSEA, per germline. This CDR3 has 14 amino acids. V was pared by 6 bases and J by 7 bases, with 10 bases of the junction left unmatched. CDR3 DNA sequence: TGCAGCGTCAATAGACGGGACAGGGAGAACATTCAGTACTTC. It yields the protein CSVNRRDRENIQYF.

The rearrangement joins TRBV30 to TRBJ2-1; possible D gene TRBD2, 6 bases. Trimming cost V 5 bases and J 5 bases, with 25 bases left between them. The CDR3 is 17 residues long. Germline V gene sequence: CDR1 GTSNPN, CDR2 SVGIG (reference sequence). CDR3 bases: TGTGCCTGGCGATTTGCGCTGCGGGGCTGCCAGCACAATGAGCAGTTCTTC. It translates to CAWRFALRGCQHNEQFF.

This clone occurred a few times. The genes are TRBV6-5 and TRBJ1-2; 7 bases line up with TRBD1. From germline, CDR1 is MNHEY and CDR2 SVGAGI. Germline trimming cut 2 bases from V and 6 bases from J; bases unmatched to any gene: 9. This CDR3 has 15 residues. CDR3 nucleotide sequence: TGTGCCAGCAGTTACGGGAGAGGGGGCTTGAATGGCTACACCTTC. Its translation is CASSYGRGGLNGYTF.

This chain joins TRBV6-5 and TRBJ2-5, with TRBD2 identical over 10 bases. Losses at the gene ends were 2 bases for V and 7 bases for J; bases not matched to a gene: 4. This CDR3 region has 14 residues. Germline V gene lookup returns CDR1 MNHEY and CDR2 SVGAGI. CDR3 DNA: TGTGCCAGCAGTTACGCGGTAGCGGGAGGGACCCAGTACTTC. Its protein is CASSYAVAGGTQYF.

In DNA form, the CDR3 reads TGCAGTGCTAGAGTCGGTTCGGGCTACACCTTC. Its translation is CSARVGSGYTF. This sequence joins TRBV20-1 and TRBJ1-2; D remains ambiguous. CDR1 and CDR2 from the germline V gene are DFQATT and SNEGSKA (reference sequence). With 1 base removed from V and 8 bases from J, the gap between germline ends came to 8 bases. There are 11 residues in the CDR3.

The chain recombines TRBV14 with TRBJ2-7; TRBD1 matches at 9 bases. The V segment lost 3 bases and the J segment 3 bases; nucleotides outside the gene matches: 6. Per germline, CDR1 SGHDN and CDR2 FVKESK. The CDR3 consists of 15 residues. The CDR3, as DNA: TGTGCCAGCAGCCATTTGACAGGGGGAGTCTACGAGCAGTACTTC. Amino acid sequence: CASSHLTGGVYEQYF.